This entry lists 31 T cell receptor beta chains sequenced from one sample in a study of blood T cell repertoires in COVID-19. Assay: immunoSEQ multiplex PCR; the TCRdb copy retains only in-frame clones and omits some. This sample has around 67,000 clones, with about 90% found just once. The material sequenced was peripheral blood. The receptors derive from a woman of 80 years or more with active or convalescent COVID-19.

This chain's CDR3 is CASSLGDSSIHTGELFF. The CDR3 DNA follows: TGTGCCAGCAGCTTAGGGGACAGTAGCATCCACACCGGGGAGCTGTTTTTT. The chain links TRBV13 to TRBJ2-2; weak D call: TRBD1 (6 bases). The germline V and J ends were trimmed by 0 bases and 3 bases, with 14 bases remaining between them. Germline assignment: CDR1 PRHDT and CDR2 FYEKMQ (reference sequence). The CDR3 extends over 17 amino acids.

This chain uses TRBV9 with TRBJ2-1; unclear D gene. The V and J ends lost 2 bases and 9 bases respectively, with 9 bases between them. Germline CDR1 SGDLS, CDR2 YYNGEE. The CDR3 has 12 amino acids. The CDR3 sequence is CASSVTGREQFF. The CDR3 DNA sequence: TGTGCCAGCAGCGTTACGGGTCGTGAGCAGTTCTTC.

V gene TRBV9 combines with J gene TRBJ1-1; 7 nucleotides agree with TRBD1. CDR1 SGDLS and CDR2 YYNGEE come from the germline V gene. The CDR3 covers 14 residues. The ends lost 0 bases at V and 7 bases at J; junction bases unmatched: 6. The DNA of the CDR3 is TGTGCCAGCAGCGTAGTAGAGGGGGCAGTTGAAGCTTTCTTT. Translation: CASSVVEGAVEAFF.

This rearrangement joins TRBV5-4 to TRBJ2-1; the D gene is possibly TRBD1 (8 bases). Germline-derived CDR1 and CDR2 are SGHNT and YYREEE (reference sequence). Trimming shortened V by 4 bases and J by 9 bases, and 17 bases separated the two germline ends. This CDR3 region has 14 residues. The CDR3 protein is CASSGMTGEGEQFF. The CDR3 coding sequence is TGTGCCAGCAGCGGGATGACAGGGGAGGGTGAGCAGTTCTTC.

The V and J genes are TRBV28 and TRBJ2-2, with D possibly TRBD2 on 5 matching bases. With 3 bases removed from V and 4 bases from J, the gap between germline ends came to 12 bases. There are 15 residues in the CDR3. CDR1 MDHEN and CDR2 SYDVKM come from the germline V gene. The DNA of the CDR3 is TGTGCCAGCAGTTTGCGGAAACGGGGCACCGGGGAGCTGTTTTTT. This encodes CASSLRKRGTGELFF.

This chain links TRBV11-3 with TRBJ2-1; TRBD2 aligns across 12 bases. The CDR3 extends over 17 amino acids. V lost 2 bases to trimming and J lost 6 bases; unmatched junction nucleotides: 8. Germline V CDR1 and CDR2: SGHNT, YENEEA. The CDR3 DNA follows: TGTGCCAGCAGCTTACGCCGACCGGGACTAGCGGGCAATGAGCAGTTCTTC. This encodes CASSLRRPGLAGNEQFF.

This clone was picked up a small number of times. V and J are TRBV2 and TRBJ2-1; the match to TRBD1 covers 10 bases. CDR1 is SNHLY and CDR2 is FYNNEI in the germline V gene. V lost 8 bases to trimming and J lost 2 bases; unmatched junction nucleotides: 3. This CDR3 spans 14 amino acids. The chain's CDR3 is CASGDRGPYNEQFF. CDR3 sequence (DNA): TGTGCCAGCGGAGACAGGGGGCCCTACAATGAGCAGTTCTTC.

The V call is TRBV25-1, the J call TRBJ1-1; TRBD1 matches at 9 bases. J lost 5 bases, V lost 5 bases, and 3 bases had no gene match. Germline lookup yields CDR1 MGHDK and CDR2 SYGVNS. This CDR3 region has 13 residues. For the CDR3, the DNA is TGTGCCAGCAGTACAGGGGGCGGGACTGAAGCTTTCTTT. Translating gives CASSTGGGTEAFF.

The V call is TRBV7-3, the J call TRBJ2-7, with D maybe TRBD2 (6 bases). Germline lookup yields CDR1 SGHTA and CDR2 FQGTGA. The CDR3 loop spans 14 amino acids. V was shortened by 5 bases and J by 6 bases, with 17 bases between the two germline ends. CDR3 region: CASSQGLGRSEQYF. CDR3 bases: TGTGCCAGCAGCCAGGGACTTGGACGATCCGAGCAGTACTTC.

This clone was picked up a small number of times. The CDR3 sequence is CASSSGGRGEAPEAFF. The CDR3 DNA is TGTGCCAGCAGCTCTGGGGGCAGGGGCGAAGCTCCTGAAGCTTTCTTT. This chain joins TRBV7-2 and TRBJ1-1; D might be TRBD1 (6 bases). V shed 4 bases and J shed 6 bases, with 21 bases lying between them. The germline gives CDR1 SGHTA, CDR2 FQGNSA. The CDR3 runs to 16 residues.

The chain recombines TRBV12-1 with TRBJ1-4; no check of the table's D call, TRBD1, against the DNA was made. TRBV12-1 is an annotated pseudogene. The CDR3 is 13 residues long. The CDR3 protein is CASSFQGREKLFF. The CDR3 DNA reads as TGTGCCAGCAGCTTTCAGGGTAGGGAAAAACTGTTTTTT.

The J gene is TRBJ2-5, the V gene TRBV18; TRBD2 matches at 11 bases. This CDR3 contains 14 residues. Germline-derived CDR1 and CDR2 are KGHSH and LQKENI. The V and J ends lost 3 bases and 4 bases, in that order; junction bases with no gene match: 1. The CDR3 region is CASSPTSGVETQYF. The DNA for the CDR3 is TGTGCCAGCTCACCGACTAGCGGGGTAGAGACCCAGTACTTC.

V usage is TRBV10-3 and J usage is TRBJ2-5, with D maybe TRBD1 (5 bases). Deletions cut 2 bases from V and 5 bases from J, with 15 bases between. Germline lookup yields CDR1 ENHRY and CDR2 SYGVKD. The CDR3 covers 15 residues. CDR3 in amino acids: CAISETITGAETQYF. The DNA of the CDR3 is TGTGCCATCAGTGAGACTATCACAGGTGCCGAGACCCAGTACTTC.

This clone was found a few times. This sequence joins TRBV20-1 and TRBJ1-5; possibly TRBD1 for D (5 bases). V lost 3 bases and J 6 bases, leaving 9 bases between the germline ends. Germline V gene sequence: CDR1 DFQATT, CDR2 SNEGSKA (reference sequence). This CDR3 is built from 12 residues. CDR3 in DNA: TGCAGTGCTAGTTTTAGGGGTCAGCCCCAGCATTTT. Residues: CSASFRGQPQHF.

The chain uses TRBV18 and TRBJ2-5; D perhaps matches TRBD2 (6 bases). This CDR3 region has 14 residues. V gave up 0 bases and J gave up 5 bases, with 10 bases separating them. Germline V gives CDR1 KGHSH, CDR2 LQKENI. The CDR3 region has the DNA TGTGCCAGCTCACCACCGGGACTCGCGGAGACCCAGTACTTC. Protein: CASSPPGLAETQYF.

CDR3 sequence reads: CASSEWRGGGGDTQYF. For the CDR3, the DNA is TGCGCCAGCAGTGAGTGGCGGGGGGGAGGCGGAGATACGCAGTATTTT. The genes are TRBV10-2 and TRBJ2-3; 9 positions agree with TRBD2. The CDR3 covers 16 residues. Germline CDR1 reads WSHSY; CDR2 reads SAAADI. V was pared by 1 base and J by 5 bases, with 7 bases of the junction left unmatched.

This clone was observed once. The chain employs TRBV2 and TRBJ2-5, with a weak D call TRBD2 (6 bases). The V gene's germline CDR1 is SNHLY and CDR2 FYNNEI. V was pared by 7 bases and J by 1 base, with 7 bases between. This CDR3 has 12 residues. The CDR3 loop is CASTRGQETQYF. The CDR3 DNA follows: TGTGCCAGCACGCGGGGCCAAGAGACCCAGTACTTC.

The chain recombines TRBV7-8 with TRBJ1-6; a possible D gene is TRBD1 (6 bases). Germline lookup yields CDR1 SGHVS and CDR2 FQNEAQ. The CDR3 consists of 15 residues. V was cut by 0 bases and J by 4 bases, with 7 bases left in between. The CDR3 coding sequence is TGTGCCAGCAGCTTAGCTCAGGGGTATAATTCACCCCTCCACTTT. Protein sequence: CASSLAQGYNSPLHF. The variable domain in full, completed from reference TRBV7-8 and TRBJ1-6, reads GAGVSQSPRYKVAKRGQDVALRCDPISGHVSLFWYQQALGQGPEFLTYFQNEAQLDKSGLPSDRFFAERPEGSVSTLKIQRTQQEDSAVYLCASSLAQGYNSPLHFGNGTRLTVT.

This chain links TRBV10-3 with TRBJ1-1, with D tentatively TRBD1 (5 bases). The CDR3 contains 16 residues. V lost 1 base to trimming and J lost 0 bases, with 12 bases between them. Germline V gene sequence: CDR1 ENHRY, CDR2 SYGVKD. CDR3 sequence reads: CAISEWGNPMNTEAFF. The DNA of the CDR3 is TGTGCCATCAGTGAGTGGGGCAACCCCATGAACACTGAAGCTTTCTTT.

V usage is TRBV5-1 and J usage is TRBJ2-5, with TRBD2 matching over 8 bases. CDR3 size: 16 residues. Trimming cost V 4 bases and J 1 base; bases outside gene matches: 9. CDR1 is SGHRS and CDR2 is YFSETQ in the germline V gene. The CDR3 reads CASSLPGGGPQETQYF. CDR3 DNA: TGCGCCAGCAGCCTCCCTGGCGGGGGGCCCCAAGAGACCCAGTACTTC.

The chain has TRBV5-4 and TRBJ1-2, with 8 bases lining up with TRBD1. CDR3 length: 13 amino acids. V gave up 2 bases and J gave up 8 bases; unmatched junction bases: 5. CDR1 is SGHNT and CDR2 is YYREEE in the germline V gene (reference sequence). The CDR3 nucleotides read TGTGCCAGCAGCTTCCAGGGGGCGGAAGGCTACACCTTC. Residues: CASSFQGAEGYTF.

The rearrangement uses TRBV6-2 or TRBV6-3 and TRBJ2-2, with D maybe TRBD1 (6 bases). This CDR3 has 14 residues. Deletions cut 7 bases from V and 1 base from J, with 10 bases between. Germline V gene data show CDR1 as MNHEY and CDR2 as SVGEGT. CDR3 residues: CASNPGQNTGELFF. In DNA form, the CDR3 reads TGTGCCAGCAACCCGGGACAGAACACCGGGGAGCTGTTTTTT.

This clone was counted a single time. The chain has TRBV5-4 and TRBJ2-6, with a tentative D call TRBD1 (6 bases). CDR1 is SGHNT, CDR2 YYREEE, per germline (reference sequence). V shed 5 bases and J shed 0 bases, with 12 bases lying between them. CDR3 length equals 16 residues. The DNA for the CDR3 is TGTGCCAGCAGTAGGGGGACCCGCTCTGGGGCCAACGTCCTGACTTTC. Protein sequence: CASSRGTRSGANVLTF.

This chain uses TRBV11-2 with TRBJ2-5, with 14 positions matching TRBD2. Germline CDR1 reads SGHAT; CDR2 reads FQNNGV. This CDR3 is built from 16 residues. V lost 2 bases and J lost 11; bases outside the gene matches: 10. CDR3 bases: TGTGCCAGCAGCTTACAAGGGACTAGCGGGGGTTACGCTCAGTACTTC. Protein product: CASSLQGTSGGYAQYF.

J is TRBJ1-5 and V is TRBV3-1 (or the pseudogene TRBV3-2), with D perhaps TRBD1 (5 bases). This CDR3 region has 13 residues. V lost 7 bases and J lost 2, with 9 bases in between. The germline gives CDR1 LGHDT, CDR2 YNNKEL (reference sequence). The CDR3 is CASKGGGNQPQHF. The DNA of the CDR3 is TGTGCCAGCAAAGGAGGGGGCAATCAGCCCCAGCATTTT.

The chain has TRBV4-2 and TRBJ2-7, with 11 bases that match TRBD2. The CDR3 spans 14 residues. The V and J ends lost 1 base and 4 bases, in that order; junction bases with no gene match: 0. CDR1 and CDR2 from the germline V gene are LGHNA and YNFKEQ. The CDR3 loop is CASSQGLAGYEQYF. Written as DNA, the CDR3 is TGTGCCAGCAGCCAAGGACTAGCGGGGTACGAGCAGTACTTC.

This CDR3 is CASSYSSSDTDTQYF. The CDR3 DNA reads TGTGCCAGCAGTTACTCGAGTAGCGATACAGATACGCAGTATTTT. The chain couples TRBV6-6 to TRBJ2-3; maybe TRBD2 (5 bases). Germline CDR1 MNHNY, CDR2 SVGAGI (reference sequence). The CDR3 is 15 amino acids. Trimming shortened V by 0 bases and J by 3 bases, and 10 bases separated the two germline ends.

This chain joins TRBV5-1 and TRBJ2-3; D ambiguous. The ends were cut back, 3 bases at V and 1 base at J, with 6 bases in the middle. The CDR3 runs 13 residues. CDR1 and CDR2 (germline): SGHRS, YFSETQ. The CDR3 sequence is CASSSTGTDTQYF. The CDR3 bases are TGCGCCAGCAGCTCTACAGGCACAGATACGCAGTATTTT.

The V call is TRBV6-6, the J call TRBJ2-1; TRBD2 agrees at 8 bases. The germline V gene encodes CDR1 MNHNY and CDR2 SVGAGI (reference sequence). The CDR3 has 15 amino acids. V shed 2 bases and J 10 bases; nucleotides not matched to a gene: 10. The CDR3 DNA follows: TGTGCCAGCAGTTACGGGGGACTAGAGAAAGACGAGCAGTTCTTC. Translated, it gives CASSYGGLEKDEQFF.

The CDR3 spells CATSGALLPGELFF. DNA of the CDR3: TGTGCCACCAGTGGGGCTTTGTTGCCCGGGGAGCTGTTTTTT. The chain combines TRBV24-1 with TRBJ2-2; D unclear. Germline CDR1 KGHDR, CDR2 SFDVKD. There are 14 residues in the CDR3. Trimming cost V 5 bases and J 6 bases, with 12 bases left between them.

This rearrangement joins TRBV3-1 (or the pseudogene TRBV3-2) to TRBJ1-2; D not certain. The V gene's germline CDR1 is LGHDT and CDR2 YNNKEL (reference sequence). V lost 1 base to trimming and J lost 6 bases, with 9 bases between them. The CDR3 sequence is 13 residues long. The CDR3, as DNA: TGTGCCAGCAGCCAAGGTTCGGGGAATGGCTACACCTTC. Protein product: CASSQGSGNGYTF.